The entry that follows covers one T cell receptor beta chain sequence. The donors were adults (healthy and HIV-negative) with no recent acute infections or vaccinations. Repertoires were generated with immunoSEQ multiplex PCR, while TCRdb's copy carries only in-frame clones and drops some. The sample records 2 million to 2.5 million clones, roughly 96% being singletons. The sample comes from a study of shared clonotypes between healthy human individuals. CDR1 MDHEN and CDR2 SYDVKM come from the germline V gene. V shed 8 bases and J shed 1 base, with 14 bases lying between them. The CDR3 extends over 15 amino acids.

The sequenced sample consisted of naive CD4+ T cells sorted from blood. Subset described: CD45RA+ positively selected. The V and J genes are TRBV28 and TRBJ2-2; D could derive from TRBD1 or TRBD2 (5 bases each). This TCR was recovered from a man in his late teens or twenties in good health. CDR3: CASARGGLNTGELFF. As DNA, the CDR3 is TGTGCCAGCGCGAGGGGCGGACTGAACACCGGGGAGCTGTTTTTT.